This passage covers 17 T cell receptor beta chains from one sample sequenced in a study of blood T cell repertoires in COVID-19. The protocol was immunoSEQ multiplex PCR, while the TCRdb copy is restricted to in-frame clones and leaves out a portion. Here the sample spans fewer than 350,000 clones, more than 70% being singletons. Sequences were obtained from peripheral blood. The origin of the receptors is a woman aged 45 to 65 who had recovered from COVID-19.

This chain connects TRBV20-1 to TRBJ2-5; a possible D gene is TRBD1 (5 bases). Germline V lookup: CDR1 DFQATT, CDR2 SNEGSKA (reference sequence). This CDR3 contains 14 residues. The V and J ends lost 3 bases and 11 bases respectively, with 22 bases between them. CDR3 amino acids: CSASQGFQAESQYF. DNA for the CDR3: TGCAGTGCTAGTCAGGGTTTCCAGGCCGAGTCTCAGTACTTC.

The chain joins TRBV4-3 to TRBJ1-4; possible D gene TRBD1, 5 bases. The CDR3 consists of 16 residues. V lost 1 base to trimming and J lost 5 bases, with 14 bases between them. Germline-derived CDR1 and CDR2 are LGHNA and YSLEER. The CDR3 sequence is CASSQGGGTTNEKLFF. In DNA form, the CDR3 reads TGCGCCAGCAGCCAAGGGGGGGGGACGACGAATGAAAAACTGTTTTTT.

V usage is TRBV7-9 and J usage is TRBJ2-2; 7 bases match TRBD1. The CDR3 loop spans 17 amino acids. The V and J ends lost 2 bases and 1 base, in that order; junction bases with no gene match: 7. Germline CDR1 and CDR2: SEHNR and FQNEAQ (reference sequence). The CDR3 DNA reads TGTGCCAGCAGCTTACTGAAGACAGGGAAGAACACCGGGGAGCTGTTTTTT. Encoded protein: CASSLLKTGKNTGELFF.

The genes are TRBV10-3 and TRBJ2-2; D is undetermined. The CDR3 contains 14 residues. Germline V lookup: CDR1 ENHRY, CDR2 SYGVKD. Trimming took 3 bases from V and 0 from J, leaving 5 bases between them. CDR3 protein: CAISDTSNTGELFF. The DNA of the CDR3 is TGTGCCATCAGTGACACTTCGAACACCGGGGAGCTGTTTTTT.

The genes are TRBV10-3 and TRBJ1-1; 10 bases align to TRBD1. The CDR3 loop spans 19 amino acids. V lost 4 bases and J lost 1; bases outside the gene matches: 15. Germline CDR1 reads ENHRY; CDR2 reads SYGVKD. The CDR3: CAISAFPRPGQGKNTEAFF. CDR3 coding DNA: TGTGCCATCAGTGCCTTCCCCCGTCCGGGACAGGGGAAGAACACTGAAGCTTTCTTT.

The chain employs TRBV4-3 and TRBJ1-1; D possibly corresponds to TRBD1 (5 bases). Trimming removed 3 bases at V and 1 base at J, with 12 bases between. This CDR3 is built from 15 residues. CDR1 and CDR2 (germline): LGHNA, YSLEER. In nucleotides, the CDR3 is TGCGCCAGCAGCCATACAATTCAGGGGAACACTGAAGCTTTCTTT. Protein sequence: CASSHTIQGNTEAFF.

J is TRBJ2-5 and V is TRBV20-1, with 8 bases aligning to TRBD2. CDR1 and CDR2 (germline): DFQATT, SNEGSKA (reference sequence). V trimming: 3 bases; J trimming: 10 bases; junction bases outside the gene matches: 4. The CDR3 is 11 amino acids. CDR3 protein: CSASGLAGQYF. CDR3 sequence (DNA): TGCAGTGCTAGTGGGCTAGCGGGCCAGTACTTC.

The genes are TRBV18 and TRBJ2-1; D gene ambiguous. The germline CDR1 and CDR2 sequences are KGHSH and LQKENI. The germline V and J ends were trimmed by 2 bases and 16 bases, with 21 bases remaining between them. This CDR3 has 14 amino acids. This chain's CDR3 is CASSPGSRAEGGFF. CDR3 in DNA: TGTGCCAGCTCACCAGGTAGTAGAGCTGAAGGCGGTTTCTTC.

The chain recombines TRBV27 with TRBJ2-1; 7 nucleotides align to TRBD1. V lost 6 bases, J lost 4 bases, and 12 bases stayed unmatched. Germline lookup yields CDR1 MNHEY and CDR2 SMNVEV (reference sequence). The CDR3 is 16 amino acids. The CDR3 reads CASRAGTDNLYNEQFF. CDR3 DNA: TGTGCCAGCAGAGCCGGGACAGACAACCTTTACAATGAGCAGTTCTTC.

This chain connects TRBV7-9 to TRBJ1-4; D is ambiguous. The V gene lost 6 bases and the J gene lost 6 bases, with 11 bases spanning the gap. The CDR3 runs to 13 residues. Germline-derived CDR1 and CDR2 are SEHNR and FQNEAQ (reference sequence). This CDR3 reads CASSFLGDEKLFF. The CDR3 nucleotides read TGTGCCAGCAGTTTCCTAGGAGATGAAAAACTGTTTTTT.

The CDR3 region is CASSPFSGPTVNEQFF. The CDR3 DNA sequence: TGTGCCAGTAGTCCTTTCAGCGGGCCCACCGTCAATGAGCAGTTCTTC. The rearrangement joins TRBV19 to TRBJ2-1, with a possible D match to TRBD2 (6 bases). This CDR3 region has 16 residues. Trimming stripped 5 bases from V and 6 bases from J, with 20 bases between. Germline CDR1 LNHDA, CDR2 SQIVND (reference sequence).

V and J are TRBV7-2 and TRBJ2-7; 12 bases align to TRBD2. Germline assignment: CDR1 SGHTA and CDR2 FQGNSA. The junction had 2 bases not matched to a gene; V was cut back by 5 bases and J by 0 bases. The CDR3 is 15 residues long. For the CDR3, the DNA is TGTGCCAGCAGCCGGACTAGCGGGGTCTCCTACGAGCAGTACTTC. Translation: CASSRTSGVSYEQYF.

The CDR3 sequence is CASSSPGLAGGHTQYF. CDR3 coding DNA: TGTGCCAGCAGTTCCCCGGGACTAGCGGGAGGGCATACGCAGTATTTT. V is TRBV28 and J is TRBJ2-3; 16 bases agree with TRBD2. The CDR3 is made up of 16 amino acids. V gave up 4 bases and J gave up 7 bases; unmatched junction bases: 5. The V gene's germline CDR1 is MDHEN and CDR2 SYDVKM.

CDR3 coding DNA: TGTGCCAGCCAAAAACAGGGGGCAGTTTCTGGGGCCAACGTCCTGACTTTC. The encoded protein is CASQKQGAVSGANVLTF. This chain links TRBV19 with TRBJ2-6, with TRBD1 identical over 9 bases. There are 17 residues in the CDR3. Germline V gives CDR1 LNHDA, CDR2 SQIVND (reference sequence). V lost 9 bases, J lost 1 base, and 10 bases stayed unmatched.

The chain uses TRBV7-9 and TRBJ1-4; D is undetermined. Germline lookup yields CDR1 SEHNR and CDR2 FQNEAQ (reference sequence). The CDR3 totals 13 residues. Trimming left V 7 bases short and J 4 bases short, with 10 bases between. CDR3 in amino acids: CASNPGSNEKLFF. CDR3 nucleotides: TGTGCCAGCAACCCGGGAAGTAATGAAAAACTGTTTTTT.

This chain links TRBV10-3 with TRBJ2-7, with 11 bases fitting TRBD2. Germline values: CDR1 ENHRY, CDR2 SYGVKD. V was pared by 10 bases and J by 6 bases, with 8 bases of the junction left unmatched. The CDR3 length is 13 residues. The DNA for the CDR3 is TGTGCCACAAATAGCGGGAGGGCTGGCGAGCAGTACTTC. Translating it yields CATNSGRAGEQYF.

The chain combines TRBV27 with TRBJ2-5; D is uncertain. The germline gives CDR1 MNHEY, CDR2 SMNVEV (reference sequence). This CDR3 region has 15 residues. V was clipped by 3 bases and J by 1 base, with 12 bases between them. The DNA of the CDR3 is TGTGCCAGCAGTTTCTTCGCCCGGTCCCAAGAGACCCAGTACTTC. This codes for CASSFFARSQETQYF.